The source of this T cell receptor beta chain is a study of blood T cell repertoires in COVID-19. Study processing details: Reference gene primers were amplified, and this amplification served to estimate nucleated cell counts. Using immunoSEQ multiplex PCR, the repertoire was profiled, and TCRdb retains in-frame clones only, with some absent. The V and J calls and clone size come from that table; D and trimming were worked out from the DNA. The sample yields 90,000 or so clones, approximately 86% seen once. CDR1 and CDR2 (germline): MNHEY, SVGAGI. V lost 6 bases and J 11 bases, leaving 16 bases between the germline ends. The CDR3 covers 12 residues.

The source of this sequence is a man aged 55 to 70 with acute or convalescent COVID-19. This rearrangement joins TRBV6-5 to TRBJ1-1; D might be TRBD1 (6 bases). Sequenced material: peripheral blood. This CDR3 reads CASSKQGGEAFF. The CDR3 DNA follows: TGTGCCAGCAGCAAACAGGGAGGGGAGGCTTTCTTT.